This entry lists 22 T cell receptor beta chains sequenced from one sample in a study of T cell repertoires in cytomegalovirus infection. One entry per CDR3 protein results from TCRdb running MiXCR on the reads. The sample yields some 600,000 distinct CDR3 sequences, 20% to 30% seen once. The specimen was CD8+ T cells from PBMCs. These receptor sequences come from a human donor in good health (CMV status not recorded). Some clones in this sample may be carry-over from other donors' samples.

This clonotype was observed many times. The gene calls are TRBV19 and TRBJ1-1; D remains ambiguous. V was clipped by 3 bases and J by 1 base, with 6 bases between them. Germline CDR1 and CDR2: LNHDA and SQIVND (reference sequence). The CDR3 loop spans 13 amino acids. The chain's CDR3 is CASSIGSNTEAFF. For the CDR3, the DNA is TGTGCCAGTAGTATTGGGTCGAACACTGAAGCTTTCTTT.

With regard to this clonotype: This may arise from a read error, as a much more abundant clone is one base away. V usage is TRBV6-2 or TRBV6-3 and J usage is TRBJ2-7; the D gene could be TRBD1 or TRBD2 (5 bases each). This CDR3 is 16 amino acids long. CDR1 MNHEY and CDR2 SVGEGT come from the germline V gene. V lost 2 bases, J lost 2 bases, and 16 bases lay in between. CDR3 in amino acids: CASSYPIRDGAYEQYV. CDR3 sequence (DNA): TGTGCCAGCAGTTACCCGATCCGGGACGGAGCCTACGAGCAGTACGTC.

Worth noting for this clonotype: At one of its ends the junction is not consistent with the germline gene, which may arise from a read error. V is TRBV28 and J is TRBJ2-1; D perhaps matches TRBD1 (5 bases). CDR1 is MDHEN and CDR2 is SYDVKM in the germline V gene. The CDR3 covers 13 residues. This CDR3 reads CASSLYRRNVQFF. The CDR3 nucleotides read TGTGCCAGCAGTTTATACAGGCGCAATGTGCAGTTCTTC.

This clonotype has a handful of counts. This sequence joins TRBV7-9 and TRBJ2-7; 9 bases are shared with TRBD1. The germline V gene encodes CDR1 SEHNR and CDR2 FQNEAQ (reference sequence). The CDR3 extends over 13 amino acids. The trim removed 5 bases at V and 9 bases at J, leaving 8 bases unmatched. CDR3 DNA sequence: TGTGCCAGCAGCCGTCCCGGGACAGGGCTGCAGTACTTC. Its translation: CASSRPGTGLQYF.

The CDR3, as DNA: TGTGCCATCAGTGCGCCTAGCGGGGGTCTCACAGATACGCAGTATTTT. It encodes CAISAPSGGLTDTQYF. The chain has TRBV10-3 and TRBJ2-3, with 10 bases lining up with TRBD2. Germline V gene lookup returns CDR1 ENHRY and CDR2 SYGVKD. Trimming at V came to 4 bases and at J to 2 bases, leaving 6 bases not matched to a gene. The CDR3 is made up of 16 amino acids.

This clonotype turned up a few times. The chain couples TRBV7-8 to TRBJ2-1, with a weak D call TRBD2 (6 bases). The CDR3 consists of 16 residues. Germline values: CDR1 SGHVS, CDR2 FQNEAQ. Deletions cut 2 bases from V and 2 bases from J, with 13 bases between. Here the CDR3 reads CASSLIAGEAYNEQFF. In nucleotides, the CDR3 is TGTGCCAGCAGCTTAATTGCCGGGGAGGCCTACAATGAGCAGTTCTTC.

This clonotype was detected a few times. The chain links TRBV6-4 to TRBJ2-1, with 11 bases fitting TRBD2. This CDR3 region has 15 residues. Germline V gene data show CDR1 as MRHNA and CDR2 as SNTAGT. V dropped 0 bases and J dropped 11; count of bases not matched to a gene: 6. The CDR3 nucleotides read TGTGCCAGCAGTGACTCGAGTCTAGCGGGGGGAAAGCAGTTCTTC. Protein: CASSDSSLAGGKQFF.

This clonotype was observed a single time. At one end the junction does not follow the germline gene, possibly because of a read error. The V gene is TRBV27, the J gene TRBJ1-2; D perhaps matches TRBD1 (6 bases). This CDR3 is 15 amino acids long. CDR1 is MNHEY, CDR2 SMNVEV, per germline (reference sequence). The CDR3 DNA reads as TGTGTCAGCAGTTCCCTCGCGGGGGCGGGCTATGGCTACACCTTC. Translated: CVSSSLAGAGYGYTF.

As to this clonotype: A much larger clone differs from this one at a single base, so this may be a read error. The CDR3 sequence is CVSSSLGDIQYF. CDR3 nucleotide sequence: TGTGTCAGCAGCTCCCTCGGGGACATTCAGTACTTC. This rearrangement joins TRBV7-2 to TRBJ2-4; weak D call: TRBD2 (5 bases). The CDR3 has 12 amino acids. Per germline, CDR1 SGHTA and CDR2 FQGNSA.

This clonotype was found many times. This chain links TRBV12-3 or TRBV12-4 with TRBJ2-2; D not certain. With 8 bases removed from V and 3 bases from J, the gap between germline ends came to 13 bases. The CDR3 contains 14 residues. As DNA, the CDR3 is TGTGCCAGCTGCTACGAGCCGGACACCGGGGAGCTGTTTTTT. It specifies CASCYEPDTGELFF.

This clonotype was seen at least ten times. This rearrangement joins TRBV28 to TRBJ1-4, with a possible D match to TRBD1 (5 bases). V lost 8 bases, J lost 8 bases, and 12 bases lay in between. Germline loops: CDR1 MDHEN, CDR2 SYDVKM. The CDR3 loop spans 12 amino acids. The CDR3 region is CASSMGGEKLFF. Written as DNA, the CDR3 is TGTGCCAGCTCTATGGGGGGAGAAAAACTGTTTTTT.

This clonotype was picked up many times. The chain combines TRBV7-3 with TRBJ2-1; the match to TRBD2 covers 7 bases. There are 16 residues in the CDR3. The V segment lost 6 bases and the J segment 2 bases; nucleotides outside the gene matches: 10. Germline values: CDR1 SGHTA, CDR2 FQGTGA. DNA of the CDR3: TGTGCCAGCAGTTGGGGACGGGGGGTTCCCTACAATGAGCAGTTCTTC. This translates into CASSWGRGVPYNEQFF.

J is TRBJ2-5 and V is TRBV6-6; no firm D call. Trimming took off 2 bases at V and 5 bases at J, with 6 bases between the two ends. Germline V gene data show CDR1 as MNHNY and CDR2 as SVGAGI (reference sequence). CDR3 length: 12 residues. CDR3 nucleotide sequence: TGTGCCAGCAGTTACGAGGTCGAGACCCAGTACTTC. Protein product: CASSYEVETQYF.

This chain joins TRBV19 and TRBJ1-4; D unclear. The germline V gene has CDR1 LNHDA and CDR2 SQIVND (reference sequence). Deletions cut 6 bases from V and 3 bases from J, with 17 bases between. The CDR3 covers 16 residues. Written as DNA, the CDR3 is TGTGCCAGTAGCACCCACTACGAGACGTCTAATGAAAAACTGTTTTTT. Its protein product is CASSTHYETSNEKLFF.

CDR3 sequence (DNA): TGTGCCAGCAGTTTATCGCGGCGACCAATCACAGATACGCAGTATTTT. This encodes CASSLSRRPITDTQYF. The chain uses TRBV27 and TRBJ2-3; the D is unclear. Germline CDR1 reads MNHEY; CDR2 reads SMNVEV (reference sequence). The CDR3 has 16 residues. V lost 0 bases and J 2 bases, leaving 12 bases between the germline ends.

This clonotype occurred a few times. V and J are TRBV7-9 and TRBJ2-6; possibly TRBD1 or TRBD2 for D (5 bases each). V was trimmed by 6 bases and J by 1 base, leaving 10 bases between them. The V gene's germline CDR1 is SEHNR and CDR2 FQNEAQ (reference sequence). The CDR3 length is 15 residues. CDR3 coding DNA: TGTGCCAGCAGGAGAGGGGAATCTGGGGCCAACGTCCTGACTTTC. This gives the protein CASRRGESGANVLTF.

The rearrangement links TRBV29-1 to TRBJ1-4; a possible D gene is TRBD1 (5 bases). The CDR3 totals 14 residues. Looked up from germline, CDR1 is SQVTM and CDR2 is ANQGSEA. The V gene lost 4 bases and the J gene lost 5 bases, with 14 bases spanning the gap. CDR3 sequence: CSVARRAGNEKLFF. The CDR3 coding sequence is TGCAGCGTTGCGCGGCGAGCAGGGAATGAAAAACTGTTTTTT.

The gene calls are TRBV11-2 and TRBJ1-1; no firm D call. Per germline, CDR1 SGHAT and CDR2 FQNNGV. V was pared by 5 bases and J by 0 bases, with 7 bases between. The CDR3 extends over 13 amino acids. The CDR3 region is CASSRPMNTEAFF. The DNA of the CDR3 is TGTGCCAGCAGCCGGCCTATGAACACTGAAGCTTTCTTT. Full variable domain (remainder filled in from reference TRBV11-2 and TRBJ1-1): EAGVAQSPRYKIIEKRQSVAFWCNPISGHATLYWYQQILGQGPKLLIQFQNNGVVDDSQLPKDRFSAERLKGVDSTLKIQPAKLEDSAVYLCASSRPMNTEAFFGQGTRLTVV.

A few counts support this clonotype. This chain links TRBV9 with TRBJ2-2; possible D gene TRBD1, 5 bases. The CDR3 runs to 15 residues. CDR1 SGDLS and CDR2 YYNGEE come from the germline V gene. The V and J ends lost 0 bases and 0 bases respectively, with 6 bases between them. The DNA for the CDR3 is TGTGCCAGCAGCGTAGGGGGCGCGAACACCGGGGAGCTGTTTTTT. Its translation is CASSVGGANTGELFF.

The chain combines TRBV5-4 with TRBJ2-1, with unresolved D. The CDR3 has 15 amino acids. Germline V gene lookup returns CDR1 SGHNT and CDR2 YYREEE (reference sequence). V was pared by 0 bases and J by 6 bases, with 13 bases between. CDR3 coding DNA: TGTGCCAGCAGCTTGGCCAAACGAACAGTCAATGAGCAGTTCTTC. It specifies CASSLAKRTVNEQFF.

This chain uses TRBV29-1 with TRBJ2-4; D might be TRBD2 (6 bases). This CDR3 is 13 amino acids long. Germline CDR1 reads SQVTM; CDR2 reads ANQGSEA. Trimming cost V 2 bases and J 8 bases, with 13 bases left between them. As DNA, the CDR3 is TGCAGCGTTGAAACGGGGGTTAGGGACATTCAGTACTTC. Translation gives CSVETGVRDIQYF.

The chain combines TRBV6-6 with TRBJ2-2; 8 bases line up with TRBD1. Trimming took 0 bases from V and 3 from J; bases not matched to a gene: 12. Germline V lookup: CDR1 MNHNY, CDR2 SVGAGI (reference sequence). The CDR3 is 19 amino acids. The CDR3 spells CASSYSISVETGDTGELFF. In nucleotides, the CDR3 is TGTGCCAGCAGTTACTCGATAAGCGTCGAGACAGGGGACACCGGGGAGCTGTTTTTT.